The 5 T cell receptor beta chains given below trace back to one sample, sequenced in a study of CD8+ T cells in alopecia areata. Sample treatment: oral pan-JAK inhibitor, 5-10 mg twice daily. RNA, once extracted, was reverse transcribed into cDNA for use as the sequencing template. Repertoires were generated with immunoSEQ multiplex PCR, while TCRdb's copy carries only in-frame clones and drops some. The sample contains 190,000 or so clones, roughly three fifths of which appear only once. The material was CD8+ T cells sorted from blood, obtained at week 24, from a patient treated with tofacitinib. These receptors all come from a human donor with alopecia areata.

The chain employs TRBV20-1 and TRBJ1-2; no clear D gene. Germline-derived CDR1 and CDR2 are DFQATT and SNEGSKA (reference sequence). Trimming cost V 2 bases and J 6 bases, with 7 bases left between them. The CDR3 runs 11 residues. CDR3 bases: TGCAGTGCTAGACCCCGGGATGGCTACACCTTC. Protein sequence: CSARPRDGYTF.

This chain uses TRBV30 with TRBJ1-2; 10 bases line up with TRBD1. Trimming cost V 5 bases and J 6 bases; bases outside gene matches: 0. The CDR3 runs 11 residues. Germline V CDR1 and CDR2: GTSNPN, SVGIG (reference sequence). For the CDR3, the DNA is TGTGCCTGGGGACAGGGGGATGGCTACACCTTC. It codes for CAWGQGDGYTF.

The rearrangement joins TRBV6-5 to TRBJ1-2; D unresolved. Trimming shortened V by 9 bases and J by 5 bases, and 19 bases separated the two germline ends. Germline values: CDR1 MNHEY, CDR2 SVGAGI. There are 14 residues in the CDR3. Here the CDR3 reads CASARVGNLYGYTF. The CDR3 DNA follows: TGTGCCAGTGCCCGCGTTGGAAACCTATATGGCTACACCTTC.

Remarks on this clone: Other DNA sequences of this sample code for an identical CDR3. The gene calls are TRBV5-6 and TRBJ1-5; D unresolved. V was cut by 1 base and J by 1 base, with 0 bases left in between. Germline CDR1 reads SGHDT; CDR2 reads YYEEEE. The CDR3 totals 12 residues. The CDR3 sequence is CASSLSNQPQHF. The DNA for the CDR3 is TGTGCCAGCAGCTTGAGCAATCAGCCCCAGCATTTT.

The V and J genes are TRBV19 and TRBJ2-5, with 9 bases that match TRBD2. The J segment lost 5 bases and the V segment lost 10 bases, leaving 11 bases of the junction unmatched. CDR3 length: 14 residues. Germline values: CDR1 LNHDA, CDR2 SQIVND (reference sequence). The DNA of the CDR3 is TGTGCCACAGGGAGTGGACTAGCGATGGAGACCCAGTACTTC. As protein: CATGSGLAMETQYF. Drawing the rest from reference TRBV19 and TRBJ2-5, the complete variable domain is DGGITQSPKYLFRKEGQNVTLSCEQNLNHDAMYWYRQDPGQGLRLIYYSQIVNDFQKGDIAEGYSVSREKKESFPLTVTSAQKNPTAFYLCATGSGLAMETQYFGPGTRLLVL.